This TCR beta chain was sequenced for a study of Ad26.COV2.S vaccination and SARS-CoV-2 variants. Study information: Once, or twice with 56 days between doses, Ad26.COV2.S was given intramuscularly.

The treatment was: roughly 19 received Ad26.COV2.S at low or high dose, single or two shots; roughly 5 received placebo; per-sample allocation not given. Day 63 after the first injection of vaccine or placebo was the sampling time. Profiled with immunoSEQ multiplex PCR; TCRdb holds only in-frame clones, not every one. The profile shows about 480,000 clones, 70% to 90% of them singletons. Study observations and caveats: People given the vaccine had a wider spike-specific TCR breadth than placebo recipients did.

The germline V gene encodes CDR1 MDHEN and CDR2 SYDVKM. V lost 8 bases, J lost 5 bases, and 13 bases lay in between. The CDR3 length is 13 residues. In the case of this clone: As yet, its antigen is unknown.

The chain employs TRBV28 and TRBJ1-5; D remains ambiguous. The sequences come from peripheral blood, collected in a trial of Ad26.COV2.S vaccine versus placebo. The receptor was isolated from a person aged 18-60 years who received the Ad26.COV2.S COVID-19 vaccine or a placebo. The CDR3 DNA is TGTGCCAGCTGGGTGGACGGATATCAGCCCCAGCATTTT. Residues: CASWVDGYQPQHF. Based on the CDR3 plus reference TRBV28 and TRBJ1-5, the full variable domain is DVKVTQSSRYLVKRTGEKVFLECVQDMDHENMFWYRQDPGLGLRLIYFSYDVKMKEKGDIPEGYSVSREKKERFSLILESASTNQTSMYLCASWVDGYQPQHFGDGTRLSIL.